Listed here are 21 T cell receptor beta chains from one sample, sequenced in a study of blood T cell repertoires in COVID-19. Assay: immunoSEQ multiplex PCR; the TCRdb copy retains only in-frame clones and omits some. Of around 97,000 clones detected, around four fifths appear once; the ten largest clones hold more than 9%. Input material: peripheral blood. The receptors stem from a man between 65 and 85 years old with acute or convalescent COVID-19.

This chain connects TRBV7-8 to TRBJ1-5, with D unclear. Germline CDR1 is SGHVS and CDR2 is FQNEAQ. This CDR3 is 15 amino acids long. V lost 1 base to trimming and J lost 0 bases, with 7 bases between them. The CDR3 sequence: CASSLERNSNQPQHF. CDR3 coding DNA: TGTGCCAGCAGCTTAGAGCGGAATAGCAATCAGCCCCAGCATTTT.

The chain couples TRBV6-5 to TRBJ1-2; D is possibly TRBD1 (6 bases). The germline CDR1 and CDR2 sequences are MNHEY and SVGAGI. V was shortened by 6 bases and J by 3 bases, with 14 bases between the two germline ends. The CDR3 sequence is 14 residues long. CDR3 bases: TGTGCCAGCAGGGGGGGGCGAGGACACTATGGCTACACCTTC. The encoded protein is CASRGGRGHYGYTF.

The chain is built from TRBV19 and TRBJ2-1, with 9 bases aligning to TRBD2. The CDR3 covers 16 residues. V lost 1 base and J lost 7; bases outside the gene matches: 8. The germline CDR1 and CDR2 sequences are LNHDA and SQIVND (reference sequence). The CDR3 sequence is CASSIARTSVGNEQFF. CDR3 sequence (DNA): TGTGCCAGTAGTATAGCCCGGACTAGCGTAGGTAATGAGCAGTTCTTC.

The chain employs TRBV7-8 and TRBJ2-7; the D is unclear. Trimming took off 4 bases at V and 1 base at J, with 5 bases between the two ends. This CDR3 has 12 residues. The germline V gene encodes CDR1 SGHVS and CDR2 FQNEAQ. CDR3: CASSSLSYEQYF. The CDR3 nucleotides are TGTGCCAGCAGCTCTCTATCCTACGAGCAGTACTTC.

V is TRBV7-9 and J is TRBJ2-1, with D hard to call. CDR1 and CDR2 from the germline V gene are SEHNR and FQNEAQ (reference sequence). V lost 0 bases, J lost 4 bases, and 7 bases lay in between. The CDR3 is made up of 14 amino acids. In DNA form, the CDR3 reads TGTGCCAGCAGCTTAGCTAGCCCATACAATGAGCAGTTCTTC. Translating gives CASSLASPYNEQFF.

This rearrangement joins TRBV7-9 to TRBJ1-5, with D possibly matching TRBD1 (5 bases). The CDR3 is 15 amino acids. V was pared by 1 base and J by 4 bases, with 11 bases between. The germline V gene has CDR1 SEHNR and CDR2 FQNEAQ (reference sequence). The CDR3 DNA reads TGTGCCAGCAGCTTAGAATCGACAGCAAATCAGCCCCAGCATTTT. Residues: CASSLESTANQPQHF.

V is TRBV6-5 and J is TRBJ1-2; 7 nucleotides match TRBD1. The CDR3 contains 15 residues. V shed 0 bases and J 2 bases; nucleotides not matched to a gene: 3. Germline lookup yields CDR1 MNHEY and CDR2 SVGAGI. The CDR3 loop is CASSYSNRGNYGYTF. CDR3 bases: TGTGCCAGCAGTTACTCCAACAGGGGAAACTATGGCTACACCTTC.

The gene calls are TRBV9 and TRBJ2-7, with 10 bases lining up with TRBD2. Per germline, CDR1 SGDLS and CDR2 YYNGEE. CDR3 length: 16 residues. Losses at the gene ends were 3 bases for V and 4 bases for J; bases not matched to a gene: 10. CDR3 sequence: CASSEGTSGIGYEQYF. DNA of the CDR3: TGTGCCAGCAGCGAGGGAACTAGCGGGATTGGGTACGAGCAGTACTTC.

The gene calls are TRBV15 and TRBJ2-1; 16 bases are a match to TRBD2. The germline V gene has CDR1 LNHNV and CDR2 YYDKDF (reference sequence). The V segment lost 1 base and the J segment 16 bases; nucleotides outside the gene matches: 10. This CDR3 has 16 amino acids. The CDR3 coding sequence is TGTGCCACCAGCAGAGCACCGGGACTAGCGGGGGGGCCGGTATTCTTC. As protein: CATSRAPGLAGGPVFF. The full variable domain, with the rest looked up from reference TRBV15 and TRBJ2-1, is DAMVIQNPRYQVTQFGKPVTLSCSQTLNHNVMYWYQQKSSQAPKLLFHYYDKDFNNEADTPDNFQSRRPNTSFCFLDIRSPGLGDTAMYLCATSRAPGLAGGPVFFGPGTRLTVL.

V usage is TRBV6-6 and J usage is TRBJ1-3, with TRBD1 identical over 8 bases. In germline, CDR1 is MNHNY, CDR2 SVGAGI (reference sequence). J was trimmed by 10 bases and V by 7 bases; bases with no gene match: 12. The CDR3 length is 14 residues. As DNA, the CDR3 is TGTGCCAGCACCCAAGAGCAGGGGGCTCGTACCATATATTTT. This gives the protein CASTQEQGARTIYF.

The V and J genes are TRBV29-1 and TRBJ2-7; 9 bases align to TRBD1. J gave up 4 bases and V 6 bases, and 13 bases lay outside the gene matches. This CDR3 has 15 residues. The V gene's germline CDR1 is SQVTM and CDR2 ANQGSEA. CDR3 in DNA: TGCAGCGTCCGCCTAGCCGGGACAGGGCTGTACGAGCAGTACTTC. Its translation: CSVRLAGTGLYEQYF.

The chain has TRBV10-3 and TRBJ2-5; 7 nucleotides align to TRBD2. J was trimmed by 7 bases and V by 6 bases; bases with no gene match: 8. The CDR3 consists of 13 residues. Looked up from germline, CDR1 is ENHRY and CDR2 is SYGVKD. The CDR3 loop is CAISPGGGGTQYF. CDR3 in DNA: TGTGCCATCAGCCCGGGGGGAGGCGGGACCCAGTACTTC.

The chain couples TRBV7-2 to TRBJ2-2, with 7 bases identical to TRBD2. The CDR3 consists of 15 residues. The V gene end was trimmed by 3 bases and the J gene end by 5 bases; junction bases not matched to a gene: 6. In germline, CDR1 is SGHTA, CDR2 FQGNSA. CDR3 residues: CASSLTGGGTGELFF. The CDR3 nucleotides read TGTGCCAGCAGCTTGACCGGGGGAGGGACCGGGGAGCTGTTTTTT.

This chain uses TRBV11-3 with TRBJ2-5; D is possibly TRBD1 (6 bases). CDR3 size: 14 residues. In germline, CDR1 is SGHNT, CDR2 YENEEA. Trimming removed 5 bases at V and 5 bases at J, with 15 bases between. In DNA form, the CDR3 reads TGTGCCAGCAGCCCTACAGGGATTTCGGAGACCCAGTACTTC. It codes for CASSPTGISETQYF.

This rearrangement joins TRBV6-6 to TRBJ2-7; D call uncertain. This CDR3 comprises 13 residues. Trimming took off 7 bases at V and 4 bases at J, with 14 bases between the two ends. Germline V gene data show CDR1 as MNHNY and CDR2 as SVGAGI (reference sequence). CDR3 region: CASTNVQVYEQYF. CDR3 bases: TGTGCCAGCACCAACGTCCAGGTTTACGAGCAGTACTTC.

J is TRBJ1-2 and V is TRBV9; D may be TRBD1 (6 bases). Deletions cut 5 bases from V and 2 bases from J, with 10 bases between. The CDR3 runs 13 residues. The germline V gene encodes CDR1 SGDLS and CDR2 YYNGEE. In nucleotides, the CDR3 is TGTGCCAGCAGTCAGGGGTCAAACTATGGCTACACCTTC. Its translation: CASSQGSNYGYTF.

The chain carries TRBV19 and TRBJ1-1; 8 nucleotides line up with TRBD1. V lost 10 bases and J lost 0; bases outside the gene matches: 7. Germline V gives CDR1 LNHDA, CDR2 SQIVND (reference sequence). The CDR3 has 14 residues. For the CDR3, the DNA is TGTGCCACCCACAGGGGGGGGATGAACACTGAAGCTTTCTTT. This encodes CATHRGGMNTEAFF.

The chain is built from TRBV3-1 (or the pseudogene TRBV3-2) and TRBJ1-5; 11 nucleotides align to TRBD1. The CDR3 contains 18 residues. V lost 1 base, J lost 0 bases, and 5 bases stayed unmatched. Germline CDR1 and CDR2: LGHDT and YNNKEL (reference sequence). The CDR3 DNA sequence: TGTGCCAGCAGCCAAGTGAGGGACAGGGGGTATAGCAATCAGCCCCAGCATTTT. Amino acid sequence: CASSQVRDRGYSNQPQHF.

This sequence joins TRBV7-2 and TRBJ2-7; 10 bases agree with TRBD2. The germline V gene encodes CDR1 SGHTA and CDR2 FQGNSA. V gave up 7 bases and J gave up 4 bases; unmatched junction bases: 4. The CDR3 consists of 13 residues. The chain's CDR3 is CASTAGGTYEQYF. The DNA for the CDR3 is TGTGCCAGCACAGCGGGAGGGACTTACGAGCAGTACTTC.

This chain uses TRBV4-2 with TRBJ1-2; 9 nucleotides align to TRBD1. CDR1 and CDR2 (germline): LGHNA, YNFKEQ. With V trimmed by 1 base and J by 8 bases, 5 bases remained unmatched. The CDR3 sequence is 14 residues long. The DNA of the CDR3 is TGTGCCAGCAGCCAAGGGACAGGGGTGTTGGGCTACACCTTC. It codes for CASSQGTGVLGYTF.

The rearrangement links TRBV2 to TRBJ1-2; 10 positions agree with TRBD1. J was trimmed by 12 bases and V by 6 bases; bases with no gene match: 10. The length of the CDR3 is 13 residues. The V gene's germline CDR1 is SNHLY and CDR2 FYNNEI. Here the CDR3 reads CASRTGTGVYDTF. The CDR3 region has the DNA TGTGCCAGCAGGACCGGGACAGGGGTTTATGACACCTTC.